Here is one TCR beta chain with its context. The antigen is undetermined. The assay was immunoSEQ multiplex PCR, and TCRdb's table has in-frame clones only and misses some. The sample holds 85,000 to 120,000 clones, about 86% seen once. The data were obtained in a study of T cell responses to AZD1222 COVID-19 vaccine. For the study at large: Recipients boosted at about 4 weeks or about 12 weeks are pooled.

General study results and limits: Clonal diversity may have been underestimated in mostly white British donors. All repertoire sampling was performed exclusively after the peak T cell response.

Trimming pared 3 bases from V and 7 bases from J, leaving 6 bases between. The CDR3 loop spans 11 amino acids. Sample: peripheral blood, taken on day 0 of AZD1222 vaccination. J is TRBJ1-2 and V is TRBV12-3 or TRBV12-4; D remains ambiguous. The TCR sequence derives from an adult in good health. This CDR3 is CASSLRGGYTF. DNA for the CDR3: TGTGCCAGCAGTTTGCGGGGTGGCTACACCTTC.